Presented here are 9 T cell receptor beta chains from one specimen sequenced in a study of blood T cell repertoires in COVID-19. The repertoire was sequenced with immunoSEQ multiplex PCR; TCRdb's copy has only in-frame clones and lacks some. The sample yields about 350,000 clones, about 88% seen once. The specimen sequenced was PBMCs or T cells enriched from blood (not recorded which). The receptors were gathered from a woman in her twenties or thirties who had recovered from COVID-19.

The chain joins TRBV28 to TRBJ2-7; 7 nucleotides match TRBD1. V dropped 5 bases and J dropped 4; count of bases not matched to a gene: 14. The CDR3 loop spans 16 amino acids. Per the germline V gene, CDR1 is MDHEN and CDR2 is SYDVKM. CDR3 region: CASSRPGQEVRYEQYF. The CDR3 coding sequence is TGTGCCAGCAGTAGGCCCGGACAGGAGGTTAGGTACGAGCAGTACTTC. Drawing the rest from reference TRBV28 and TRBJ2-7, the complete variable domain is DVKVTQSSRYLVKRTGEKVFLECVQDMDHENMFWYRQDPGLGLRLIYFSYDVKMKEKGDIPEGYSVSREKKERFSLILESASTNQTSMYLCASSRPGQEVRYEQYFGPGTRLTVT.

The J gene is TRBJ1-5, the V gene TRBV18; 8 bases fit TRBD1. J lost 0 bases, V lost 5 bases, and 12 bases had no gene match. Germline loops: CDR1 KGHSH, CDR2 LQKENI. The CDR3 loop spans 18 amino acids. The CDR3 reads CASSRGQGQGYSNQPQHF. The DNA of the CDR3 is TGTGCCAGCTCAAGAGGACAGGGTCAGGGATATAGCAATCAGCCCCAGCATTTT.

This clone is a singleton in its sample. The chain couples TRBV27 to TRBJ2-7, with 8 bases fitting TRBD1. CDR3 length: 16 amino acids. Germline-derived CDR1 and CDR2 are MNHEY and SMNVEV (reference sequence). The J segment lost 2 bases and the V segment lost 6 bases, leaving 12 bases of the junction unmatched. CDR3 amino acids: CASSLTPGQVTYEQYF. DNA of the CDR3: TGTGCCAGCAGCCTGACTCCGGGACAGGTAACCTACGAGCAGTACTTC.

This clone has more than one count but fewer than ten. The genes are TRBV27 and TRBJ1-4, with TRBD1 matching 9 bases. The CDR3 consists of 16 residues. Germline assignment: CDR1 MNHEY and CDR2 SMNVEV (reference sequence). The junction had 4 bases not matched to a gene; V was cut back by 5 bases and J by 0 bases. CDR3 loop: CASSGQGPATNEKLFF. The CDR3 DNA is TGTGCCAGCAGTGGACAGGGGCCAGCAACTAATGAAAAACTGTTTTTT.

In this sample, this clone turned up a few times. The chain carries TRBV15 and TRBJ1-2; D perhaps matches TRBD1 (5 bases). The length of the CDR3 is 15 residues. Germline V gives CDR1 LNHNV, CDR2 YYDKDF (reference sequence). The V end was cut by 0 bases, the J end by 4 bases, with 12 bases between. CDR3 sequence (DNA): TGTGCCACCAGCAGAGAAGGATCAGGGCTCTATGGCTACACCTTC. This codes for CATSREGSGLYGYTF.

This rearrangement joins TRBV18 to TRBJ1-4; possibly TRBD1 for D (6 bases). The CDR3 has 16 amino acids. Germline V gene sequence: CDR1 KGHSH, CDR2 LQKENI. Deletions cut 3 bases from V and 4 bases from J, with 15 bases between. CDR3 DNA: TGTGCCAGCTCACCCCAATTAGGACAGCTTAATGAAAAACTGTTTTTT. Its translation: CASSPQLGQLNEKLFF.

This chain joins TRBV28 and TRBJ1-1, with D uncertain. The V gene's germline CDR1 is MDHEN and CDR2 SYDVKM. V lost 1 base, J lost 0 bases, and 6 bases lay in between. The CDR3 is 14 residues long. CDR3 loop: CASSLFRMNTEAFF. The CDR3 nucleotides are TGTGCCAGCAGTTTATTCAGGATGAACACTGAAGCTTTCTTT.

The chain links TRBV5-5 to TRBJ1-4, with D perhaps matching TRBD1 (6 bases). Trimming shortened V by 0 bases and J by 7 bases, and 10 bases separated the two germline ends. Germline CDR1 is SGHKS and CDR2 is YYEKEE (reference sequence). The CDR3 totals 14 residues. The CDR3 DNA is TGTGCCAGCAGCTTGGGAGTAGGGGGTGAAAAACTGTTTTTT. Translation gives CASSLGVGGEKLFF.

This clone was observed a handful of times. V usage is TRBV11-2 and J usage is TRBJ2-7, with a tentative D call TRBD2 (6 bases). V lost 5 bases, J lost 5 bases, and 16 bases lay in between. The CDR3 extends over 14 amino acids. Germline V CDR1 and CDR2: SGHAT, FQNNGV. CDR3 nucleotides: TGTGCCAGCAGCATTATCGCGGGGTTTCACGAGCAGTACTTC. It specifies CASSIIAGFHEQYF.